Sequencing of this TCR beta chain was carried out in a study of blood T cell repertoires in COVID-19. Across the whole study: The origin of the acute and convalescent COVID-19 samples was the United States, Italy and Spain.

Clones were sequenced by immunoSEQ multiplex PCR, and TCRdb holds only the in-frame ones, with some missing. The sample has roughly 150,000 clones, 80% to 90% seen once. Germline V gives CDR1 MGHDK, CDR2 SYGVNS. Trimming took off 3 bases at V and 0 bases at J, with 9 bases between the two ends. CDR3 length: 15 residues. Enrollees, about 18 to 89 years old, lived in 20 to 25 US areas. What the recovered Cohort 3 donors had was two negative PCRs, clearance, or symptom resolution. This receptor was taken from a man in his forties or fifties who had recovered from COVID-19. The sample consisted of PBMCs or T cells enriched from blood (not recorded which). The chain combines TRBV25-1 with TRBJ1-3; possible D gene TRBD1, 6 bases. CDR3 in amino acids: CASSDQGLSGNTIYF. CDR3 bases: TGTGCCAGCAGTGACCAGGGGCTCTCTGGAAACACCATATATTTT. The full variable domain, rest sourced from reference TRBV25-1 and TRBJ1-3, is EADIYQTPRYLVIGTGKKITLECSQTMGHDKMYWYQQDPGMELHLIHYSYGVNSTEKGDLSSESTVSRIRTEHFPLTLESARPSHTSQYLCASSDQGLSGNTIYFGEGSWLTVV.